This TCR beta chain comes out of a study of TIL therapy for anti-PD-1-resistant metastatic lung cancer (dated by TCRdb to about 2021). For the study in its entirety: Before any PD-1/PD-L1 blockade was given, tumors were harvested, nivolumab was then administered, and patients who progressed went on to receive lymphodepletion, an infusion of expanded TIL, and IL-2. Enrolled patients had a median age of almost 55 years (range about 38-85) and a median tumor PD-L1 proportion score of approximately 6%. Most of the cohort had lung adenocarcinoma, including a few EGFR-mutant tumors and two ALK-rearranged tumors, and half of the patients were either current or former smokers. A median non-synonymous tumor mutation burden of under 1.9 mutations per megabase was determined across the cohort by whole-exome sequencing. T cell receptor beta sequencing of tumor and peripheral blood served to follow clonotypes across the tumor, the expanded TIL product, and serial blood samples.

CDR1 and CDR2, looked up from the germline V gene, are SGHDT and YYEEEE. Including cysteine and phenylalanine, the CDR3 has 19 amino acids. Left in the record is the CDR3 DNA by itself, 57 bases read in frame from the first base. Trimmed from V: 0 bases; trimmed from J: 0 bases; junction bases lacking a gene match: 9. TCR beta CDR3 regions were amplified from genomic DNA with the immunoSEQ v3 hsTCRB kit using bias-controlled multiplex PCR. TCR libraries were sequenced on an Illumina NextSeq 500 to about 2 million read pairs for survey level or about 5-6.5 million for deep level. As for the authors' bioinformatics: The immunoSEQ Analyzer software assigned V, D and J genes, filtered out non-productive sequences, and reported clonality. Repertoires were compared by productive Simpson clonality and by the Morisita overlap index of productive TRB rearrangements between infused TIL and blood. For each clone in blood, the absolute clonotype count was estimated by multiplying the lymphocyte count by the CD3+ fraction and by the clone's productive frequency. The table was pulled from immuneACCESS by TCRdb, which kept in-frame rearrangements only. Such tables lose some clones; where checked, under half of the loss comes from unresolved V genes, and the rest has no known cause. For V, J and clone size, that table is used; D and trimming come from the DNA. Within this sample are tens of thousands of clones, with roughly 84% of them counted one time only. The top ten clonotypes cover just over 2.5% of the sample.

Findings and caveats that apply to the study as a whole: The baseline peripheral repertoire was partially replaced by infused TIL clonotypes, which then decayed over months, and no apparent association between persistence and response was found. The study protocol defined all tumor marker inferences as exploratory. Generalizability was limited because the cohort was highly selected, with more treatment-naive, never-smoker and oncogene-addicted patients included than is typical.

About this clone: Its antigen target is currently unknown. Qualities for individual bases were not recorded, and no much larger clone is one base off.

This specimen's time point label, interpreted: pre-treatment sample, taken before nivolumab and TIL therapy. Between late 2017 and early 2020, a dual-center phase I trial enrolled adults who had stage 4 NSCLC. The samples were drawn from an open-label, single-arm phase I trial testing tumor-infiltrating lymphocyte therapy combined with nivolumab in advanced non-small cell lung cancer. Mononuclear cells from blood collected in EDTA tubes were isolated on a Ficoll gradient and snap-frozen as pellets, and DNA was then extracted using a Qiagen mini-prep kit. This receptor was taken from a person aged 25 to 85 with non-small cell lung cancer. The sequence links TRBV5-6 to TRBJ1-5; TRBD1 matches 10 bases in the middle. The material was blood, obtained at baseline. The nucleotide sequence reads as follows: TGTGCCAGCAGCTTGGGTGCAGGACAGGGGGACTATAGCAATCAGCCCCAGCATTTT. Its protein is CASSLGAGQGDYSNQPQHF.